The clone carrying this T cell receptor (beta chain) turned up a few times. Its target is not known. Unique molecular identifiers tagged the TCRbeta library. From the PCR reads, TCRdb called clonotypes with MiXCR, one entry per CDR3 protein. This table has about 980,000 distinct CDR3 sequences, around 30% appearing once. The sample originates from a study of T-cell reconstitution after alpha-beta-depleted transplantation in children. Study-level results: By about two months after transplant, alpha-beta T cells reportedly arose from several hundred graft clones that had expanded.

V lost 2 bases and J lost 4; bases outside the gene matches: 3. Germline V gene lookup returns CDR1 SGHRS and CDR2 YFSETQ. This CDR3 has 14 amino acids. V usage is TRBV5-1 and J usage is TRBJ1-1; 9 bases map to TRBD1. The clonotype comes from a boy under three years old who had a stem cell transplant for SCID, so the T cells may come from the graft donor. The input for sequencing was PBMCs, mostly from graft donor cells, taken 360 days after TCRalphabeta/CD19-depleted stem cell transplant. The CDR3 region is CASSFRDRVTEAFF. CDR3 coding DNA: TGCGCCAGCAGCTTCCGGGACAGGGTCACTGAAGCTTTCTTT.